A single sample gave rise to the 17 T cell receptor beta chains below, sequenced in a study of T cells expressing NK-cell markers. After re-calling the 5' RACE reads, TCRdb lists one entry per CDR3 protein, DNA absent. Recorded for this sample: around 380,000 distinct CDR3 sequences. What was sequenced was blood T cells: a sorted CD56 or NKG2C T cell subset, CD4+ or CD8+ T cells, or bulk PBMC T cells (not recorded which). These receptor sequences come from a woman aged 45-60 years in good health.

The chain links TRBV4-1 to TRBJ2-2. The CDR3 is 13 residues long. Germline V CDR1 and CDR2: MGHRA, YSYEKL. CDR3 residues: CASSQAVTGELFF.

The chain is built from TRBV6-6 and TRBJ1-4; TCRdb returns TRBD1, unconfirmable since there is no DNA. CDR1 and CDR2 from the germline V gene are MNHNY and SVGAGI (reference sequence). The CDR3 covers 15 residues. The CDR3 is CASSFPRDRDEKLFF.

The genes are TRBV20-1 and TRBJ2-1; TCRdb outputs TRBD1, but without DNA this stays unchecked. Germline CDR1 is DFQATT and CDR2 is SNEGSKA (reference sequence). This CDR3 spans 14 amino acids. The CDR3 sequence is CSASRDSRYNEQFF.

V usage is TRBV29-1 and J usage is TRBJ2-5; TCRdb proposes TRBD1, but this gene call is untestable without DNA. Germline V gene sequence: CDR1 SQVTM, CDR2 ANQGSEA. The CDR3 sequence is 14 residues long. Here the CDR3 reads CSVEQGTWFGTQYF.

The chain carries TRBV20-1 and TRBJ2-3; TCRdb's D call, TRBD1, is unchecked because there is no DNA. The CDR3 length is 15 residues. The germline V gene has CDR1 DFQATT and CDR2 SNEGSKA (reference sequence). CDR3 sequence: CSASPGAGLADTQYF.

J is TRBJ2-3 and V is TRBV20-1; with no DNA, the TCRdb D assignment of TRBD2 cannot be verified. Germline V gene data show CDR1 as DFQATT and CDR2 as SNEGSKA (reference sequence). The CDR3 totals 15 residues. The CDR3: CSAGEDGRVSDTQYF.

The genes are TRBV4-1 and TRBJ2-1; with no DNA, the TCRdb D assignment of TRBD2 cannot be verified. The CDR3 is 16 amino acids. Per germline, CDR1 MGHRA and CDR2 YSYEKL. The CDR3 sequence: CASSPRAQRAYNEQFF.

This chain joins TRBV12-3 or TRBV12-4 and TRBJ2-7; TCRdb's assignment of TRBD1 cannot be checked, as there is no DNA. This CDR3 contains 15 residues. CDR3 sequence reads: CASSPRTSPGYEQYF.

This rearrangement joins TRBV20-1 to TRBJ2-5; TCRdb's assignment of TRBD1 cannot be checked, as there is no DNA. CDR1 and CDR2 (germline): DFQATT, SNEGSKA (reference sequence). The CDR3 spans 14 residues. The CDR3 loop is CSASQGVNQETQYF.

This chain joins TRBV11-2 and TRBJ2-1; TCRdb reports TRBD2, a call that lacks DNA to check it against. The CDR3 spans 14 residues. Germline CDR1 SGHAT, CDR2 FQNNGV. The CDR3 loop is CASSPGTSQGEQFF.

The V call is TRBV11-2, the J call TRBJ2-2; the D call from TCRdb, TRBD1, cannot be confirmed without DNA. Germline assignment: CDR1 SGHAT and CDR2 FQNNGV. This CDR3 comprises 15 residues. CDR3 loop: CASSRSGTSSGELFF.

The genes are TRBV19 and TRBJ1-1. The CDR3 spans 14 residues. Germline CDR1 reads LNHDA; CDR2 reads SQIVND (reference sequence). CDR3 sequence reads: CASSIFRTNTEAFF.

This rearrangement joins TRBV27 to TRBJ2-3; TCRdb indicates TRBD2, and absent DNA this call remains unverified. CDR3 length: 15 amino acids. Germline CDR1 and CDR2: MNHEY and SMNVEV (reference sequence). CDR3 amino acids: CAISPSGRIPDTQYF.

The CDR3 loop is CASSPGTEDEKLFF. This rearrangement joins TRBV3-1 to TRBJ1-4; TCRdb names TRBD1, which stays unverified in the absence of DNA. Germline loops: CDR1 LGHDT, CDR2 YNNKEL (reference sequence). This CDR3 region has 14 residues.

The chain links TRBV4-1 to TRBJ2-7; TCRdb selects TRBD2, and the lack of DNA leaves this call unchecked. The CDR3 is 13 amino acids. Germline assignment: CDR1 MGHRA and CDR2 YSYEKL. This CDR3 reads CASSRPGRDEQYF.

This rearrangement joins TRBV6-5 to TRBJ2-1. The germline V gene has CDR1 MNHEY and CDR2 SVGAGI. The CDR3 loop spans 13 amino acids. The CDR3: CASSYSSVGEQFF.

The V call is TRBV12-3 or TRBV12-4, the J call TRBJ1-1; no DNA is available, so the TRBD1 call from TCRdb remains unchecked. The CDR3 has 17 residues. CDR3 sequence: CASRPDRGAFRNTEAFF.